Listed here are 10 T cell receptor beta chains from one sample, sequenced in a study of OX40 agonist ivuxolimab in advanced cancers. Here immunoSEQ multiplex PCR was the method, and the copy in TCRdb shows in-frame clones only, minus some. Of 7,000 to 9,500 clones in the sample, roughly 71% were seen once. Sequencing was performed on CD4+ or CD8+ T cells sorted from blood, taken in a trial of the OX40 agonist ivuxolimab. The receptor source for this set is an adult with an advanced solid tumor such as melanoma, head and neck, liver or kidney cancer.

This clone showed up just a few times. DNA for the CDR3: TGTGCCAGCAGCTTCCTCGGACAGAGCTCCTACAATGAGCAGTTCTTC. Translated, it gives CASSFLGQSSYNEQFF. The chain recombines TRBV11-3 with TRBJ2-1; tentatively, D is TRBD1 (6 bases). Per germline, CDR1 SGHNT and CDR2 YENEEA. This CDR3 region has 16 residues. V lost 3 bases, J lost 0 bases, and 12 bases lay in between.

CDR3 nucleotide sequence: TGTGCCAGCAGAGGACAGGGGGGAAACTATGGCTACACCTTC. It specifies CASRGQGGNYGYTF. The chain is built from TRBV27 and TRBJ1-2, with TRBD1 matching over 10 bases. J gave up 2 bases and V 6 bases, and 3 bases lay outside the gene matches. CDR3 length: 14 residues. The V gene's germline CDR1 is MNHEY and CDR2 SMNVEV (reference sequence).

This chain links TRBV11-1 with TRBJ2-7, with a weak D call TRBD1 (5 bases). CDR1 and CDR2 from the germline V gene are SGHAT and FQDESV (reference sequence). The CDR3 contains 13 residues. Trimming left V 0 bases short and J 7 bases short, with 10 bases between. CDR3 region: CASSLAGPLEQYF. CDR3 DNA: TGTGCCAGCAGCTTAGCGGGGCCCTTGGAGCAGTACTTC.

The chain has TRBV29-1 and TRBJ2-1; unclear D gene. The CDR3 spans 13 residues. The V and J ends lost 0 bases and 1 base respectively, with 4 bases between them. The germline gives CDR1 SQVTM, CDR2 ANQGSEA. CDR3 loop: CSVEDSSYNEQFF. Here the CDR3 DNA reads TGCAGCGTTGAAGACTCTTCCTACAATGAGCAGTTCTTC.

The rearrangement joins TRBV7-9 to TRBJ2-1, with 12 bases lining up with TRBD2. J was trimmed by 4 bases and V by 1 base; bases with no gene match: 5. Germline V gives CDR1 SEHNR, CDR2 FQNEAQ (reference sequence). The CDR3 sequence is 17 residues long. The CDR3 nucleotides are TGTGCCAGCAGCTTAGAGGCTAGCGGGGGGGTATACAATGAGCAGTTCTTC. It encodes CASSLEASGGVYNEQFF.

V gene TRBV2 combines with J gene TRBJ2-1; D possibly matches TRBD1 or TRBD2 (5 bases each). Germline V gene lookup returns CDR1 SNHLY and CDR2 FYNNEI. Trimming took 6 bases from V and 8 from J, leaving 26 bases between them. The CDR3 is 17 amino acids. Written as DNA, the CDR3 is TGTGCCAGCAGAACCTCTGTAACGGGACGCCCTAGGGATGAGCAGTTCTTC. This translates into CASRTSVTGRPRDEQFF.

The gene calls are TRBV7-6 and TRBJ2-1; 9 bases map to TRBD1. The CDR3 covers 15 residues. Germline CDR1 SGHVS, CDR2 FNYEAQ. After removal of 6 bases from V and 7 bases from J, the junction contained 10 bases not matched to a gene. The CDR3 sequence: CASSIRPGTGNEQFF. The CDR3 nucleotides read TGTGCCAGCAGTATACGTCCCGGGACAGGGAATGAGCAGTTCTTC.

In this sample, this clone turned up a few times. J is TRBJ1-1 and V is TRBV15, with D tentatively TRBD1 (5 bases). V lost 6 bases and J lost 0, with 17 bases in between. Germline lookup yields CDR1 LNHNV and CDR2 YYDKDF (reference sequence). The CDR3 has 16 residues. The CDR3 here is CATRALTGKVNTEAFF. The CDR3 DNA is TGTGCCACCAGAGCTCTTACAGGTAAAGTGAACACTGAAGCTTTCTTT.

The chain couples TRBV4-2 to TRBJ2-7; D not certain. Germline lookup yields CDR1 LGHNA and CDR2 YNFKEQ. The CDR3 length is 14 residues. V lost 0 bases to trimming and J lost 0 bases, with 6 bases between them. For the CDR3, the DNA is TGTGCCAGCAGCCAAGAAGGCAGCTCCTACGAGCAGTACTTC. It specifies CASSQEGSSYEQYF.

This clone has a handful of counts. This rearrangement joins TRBV6-6 to TRBJ2-7; D may be TRBD1 or TRBD2 (5 bases each). Trimming left V 3 bases short and J 7 bases short, with 19 bases between. The germline V gene encodes CDR1 MNHNY and CDR2 SVGAGI (reference sequence). The CDR3 spans 15 residues. The CDR3 loop is CASSYLRDLRKEQYF. In DNA, the CDR3 is TGTGCCAGCAGTTATCTTCGGGACCTACGTAAGGAGCAGTACTTC.